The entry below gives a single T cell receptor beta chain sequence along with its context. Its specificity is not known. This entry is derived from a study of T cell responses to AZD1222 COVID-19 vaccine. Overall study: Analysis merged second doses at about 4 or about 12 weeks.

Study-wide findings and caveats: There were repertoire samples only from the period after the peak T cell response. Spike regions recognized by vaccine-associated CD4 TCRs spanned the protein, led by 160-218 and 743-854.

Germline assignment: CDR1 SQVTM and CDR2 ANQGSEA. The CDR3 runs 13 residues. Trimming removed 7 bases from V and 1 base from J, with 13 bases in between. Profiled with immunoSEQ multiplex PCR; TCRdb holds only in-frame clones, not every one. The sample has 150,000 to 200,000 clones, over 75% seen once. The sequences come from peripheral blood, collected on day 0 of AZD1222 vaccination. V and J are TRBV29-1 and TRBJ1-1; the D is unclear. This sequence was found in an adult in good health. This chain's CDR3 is CSAARAANTEAFF. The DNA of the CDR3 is TGCAGCGCCGCACGGGCAGCGAACACTGAAGCTTTCTTT.